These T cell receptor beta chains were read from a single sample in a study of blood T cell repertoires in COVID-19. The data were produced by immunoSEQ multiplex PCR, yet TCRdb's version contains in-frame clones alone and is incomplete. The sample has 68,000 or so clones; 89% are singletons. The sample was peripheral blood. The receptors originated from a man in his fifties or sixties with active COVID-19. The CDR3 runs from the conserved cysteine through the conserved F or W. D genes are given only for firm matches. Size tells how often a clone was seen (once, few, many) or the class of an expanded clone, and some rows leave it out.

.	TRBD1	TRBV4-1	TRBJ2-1	TGCGCCAGCAGCCAGGCACAGGGGTCGGAGCAGTTCTTC	CASSQAQGSEQFF
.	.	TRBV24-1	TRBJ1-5	TGTGCCACCAGTGATCCTGACGAGGTCGGGCAGCCCCAGCATTTT	CATSDPDEVGQPQHF
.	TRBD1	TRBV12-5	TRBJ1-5	TGTGCTAGTGGTTTGGTTGAGACAGGGAATCAGCCCCAGCATTTT	CASGLVETGNQPQHF
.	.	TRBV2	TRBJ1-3	TGTGCCAGCAAAGACAGTGTCTCTGGAAACACCATATATTTT	CASKDSVSGNTIYF
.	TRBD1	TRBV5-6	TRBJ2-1	TGTGCCAGCAGCTTGGCCTGGAGGACAGGGGGCGATGAGCAGTTCTTC	CASSLAWRTGGDEQFF
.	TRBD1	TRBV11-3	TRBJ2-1	TGTGCCAGCAGCCAGGGACAGGGCAGATACAATGAGCAGTTCTTC	CASSQGQGRYNEQFF
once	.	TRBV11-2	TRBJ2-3	TGTGCCAGCAGCTTTGGACTGAGCACAGATACGCAGTATTTT	CASSFGLSTDTQYF
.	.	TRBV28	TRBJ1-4	TGTGCCAGCAGCATACAGGGCCCCTCGACTAATGAAAAACTGTTTTTT	CASSIQGPSTNEKLFF
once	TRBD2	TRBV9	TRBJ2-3	TGTGCCAGCGGACTAGTGGATACGCAGTATTTT	CASGLVDTQYF
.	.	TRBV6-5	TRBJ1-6	TGTGCCAGCAGCTCCGCCGGGTGGAATTCACCCCTCCACTTT	CASSSAGWNSPLHF
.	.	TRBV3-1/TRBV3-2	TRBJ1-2	TGTGCCAGCAGCCTGTCGAGGTTTGGTGGGTATGGCTACACCTTC	CASSLSRFGGYGYTF
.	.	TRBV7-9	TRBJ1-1	TGTGCCAGCAGCTTCCAGGGCCAAAGCACTGAAGCTTTCTTT	CASSFQGQSTEAFF
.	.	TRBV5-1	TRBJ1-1	TGCGCCAGCAGCTTGGCCGGGGACACTGAAGCTTTCTTT	CASSLAGDTEAFF
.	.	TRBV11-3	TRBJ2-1	TGTGCCAGCAGCTTACGGTCGATCGGCAACCTAGTCCATGAGCAGTTCTTC	CASSLRSIGNLVHEQFF
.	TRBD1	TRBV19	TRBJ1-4	TGTGCCAGTTCTCAGACAGGGAGTTATGAAAAACTGTTTTTT	CASSQTGSYEKLFF
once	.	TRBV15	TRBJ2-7	TGTGCCACCAGCAGCTACGACAGGTCCTCGATTTACGAGCAGTACTTC	CATSSYDRSSIYEQYF
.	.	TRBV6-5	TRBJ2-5	TGTGCCAGCAGAGCGGAAGAGACCCAGTACTTC	CASRAEETQYF
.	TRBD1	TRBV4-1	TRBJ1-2	TGCGCCAGCAGCCAAGGCCCCAGGGGGCGGACAAATGGCTACACCTTC	CASSQGPRGRTNGYTF
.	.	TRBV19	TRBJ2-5	TGTGCCAGTACCTCAAAGAGCCCGCTTGGTTTGGAGACCCAGTACTTC	CASTSKSPLGLETQYF
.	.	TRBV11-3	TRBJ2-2	TGTGCCAGCAGCTTAGAGATAGGGGAGGACGGGGAGCTGTTTTTT	CASSLEIGEDGELFF
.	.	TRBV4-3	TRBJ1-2	TGCGCCAGCAGCCAGGGGGCCCTCTATGGCTACACCTTC	CASSQGALYGYTF
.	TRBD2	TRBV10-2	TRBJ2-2	TGCGCCAGCAGTGGCGTGGCGGGGGATGACACCGGGGAGCTGTTTTTT	CASSGVAGDDTGELFF
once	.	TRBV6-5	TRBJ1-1	TGTGCCAGCAGTCCATTCGGGGGGGGCACCACTGAAGCTTTCTTT	CASSPFGGGTTEAFF
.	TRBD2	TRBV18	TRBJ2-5	TGTGCCAGCTCACCGGATGGACTAGCGGGGGCAAGCCAAGAGACCCAGTACTTC	CASSPDGLAGASQETQYF
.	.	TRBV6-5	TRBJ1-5	TGTGCCAGCAGGGGGGGGCGGGATAGTAGGCCCCAGCATTTT	CASRGGRDSRPQHF
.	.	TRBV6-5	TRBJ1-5	TGTGCCAGCAGAAGAGGGTCGAGCAATCAGCCCCAGCATTTT	CASRRGSSNQPQHF
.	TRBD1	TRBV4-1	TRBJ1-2	TGCGCCAGCAGCCCGACGACAGGGGAGAGGCCGAACTATGGCTACACCTTC	CASSPTTGERPNYGYTF
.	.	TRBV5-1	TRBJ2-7	TGCGCCAGCAGTTTGTCCGAGACGGGATCCTACGAGCAGTACTTC	CASSLSETGSYEQYF
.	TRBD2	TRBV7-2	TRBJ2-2	TGTGCCAGCAGCTTAAGGGCTAGCGGGGGGGCGGTAACCGGGGAGCTGTTTTTT	CASSLRASGGAVTGELFF
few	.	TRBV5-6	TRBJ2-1	TGTGCCAGCAGCTTGGTAAAGTACCCCGGGAGTGAGCAGTTCTTC	CASSLVKYPGSEQFF
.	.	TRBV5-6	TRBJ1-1	TGTGCCAGCAGCTTAAGTGGATCCAGGGTGGGAGGCACTGAAGCTTTCTTT	CASSLSGSRVGGTEAFF
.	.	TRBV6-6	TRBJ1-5	TGTGCCAGCAGTTACCCTGGACAAAATCAGCCCCAGCATTTT	CASSYPGQNQPQHF
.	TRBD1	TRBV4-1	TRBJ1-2	TGCGCCAGCAGCCACCGTTCAGGGGGCGCGTATGATGGCTACACCTTC	CASSHRSGGAYDGYTF
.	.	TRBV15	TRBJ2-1	TGTGCCACCAGCAGAGTTGGTAGCGGCTATGAGCAGTTCTTC	CATSRVGSGYEQFF
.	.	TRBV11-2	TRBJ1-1	TGTGCCAGCAGCTTAGGAGGCAACACTGAAGCTTTCTTT	CASSLGGNTEAFF
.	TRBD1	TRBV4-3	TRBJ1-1	TGCGCCAGCAGCCTCGGACAGGGACGCGCTGAAGCTTTCTTT	CASSLGQGRAEAFF
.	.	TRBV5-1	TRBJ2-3	TGCGCCAGCAGCTTCGACCAGGGCACAGATACGCAGTATTTT	CASSFDQGTDTQYF
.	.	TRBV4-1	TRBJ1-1	TGCGCCAGCAGCCCAGAGCCAGGGAGGATGAACACTGAAGCTTTCTTT	CASSPEPGRMNTEAFF
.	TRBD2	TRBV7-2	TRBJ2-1	TGTGCCAGCAGCCGGCCTAGCGGGGGGGCCGCTGAGCAGTTCTTC	CASSRPSGGAAEQFF
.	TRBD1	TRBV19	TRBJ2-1	TGTGCCAGTAGTAAAAATCGGGACAGGGACTATCCACTCTACAATGAGCAGTTCTTC	CASSKNRDRDYPLYNEQFF